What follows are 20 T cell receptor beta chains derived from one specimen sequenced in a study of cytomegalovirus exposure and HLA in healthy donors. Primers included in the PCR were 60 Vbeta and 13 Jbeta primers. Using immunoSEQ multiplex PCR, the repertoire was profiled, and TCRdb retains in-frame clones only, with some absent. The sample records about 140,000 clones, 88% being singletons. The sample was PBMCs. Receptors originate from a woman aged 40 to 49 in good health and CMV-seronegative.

The chain's CDR3 is CASRLAVQAGGDPDTQYF. The CDR3 region has the DNA TGTGCAAGTCGCTTAGCGGTACAGGCAGGGGGCGATCCAGATACGCAGTATTTT. The chain combines TRBV12-2 with TRBJ2-3; TRBD1, the table's D call, lacks a check against the DNA. TRBV12-2 is a documented pseudogene. The CDR3 runs 18 residues.

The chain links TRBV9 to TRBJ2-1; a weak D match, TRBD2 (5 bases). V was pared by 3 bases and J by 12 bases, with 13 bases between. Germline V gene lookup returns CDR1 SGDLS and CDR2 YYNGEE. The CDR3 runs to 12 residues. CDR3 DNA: TGTGCCAGCAGCGGAGGGATGAAGGGGCAGTTCTTC. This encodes CASSGGMKGQFF.

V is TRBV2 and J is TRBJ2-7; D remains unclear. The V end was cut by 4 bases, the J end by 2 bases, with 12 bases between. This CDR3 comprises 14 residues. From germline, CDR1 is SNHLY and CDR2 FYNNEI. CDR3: CASSAIPHTYEQYF. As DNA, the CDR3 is TGTGCCAGCAGTGCAATCCCTCACACCTACGAGCAGTACTTC.

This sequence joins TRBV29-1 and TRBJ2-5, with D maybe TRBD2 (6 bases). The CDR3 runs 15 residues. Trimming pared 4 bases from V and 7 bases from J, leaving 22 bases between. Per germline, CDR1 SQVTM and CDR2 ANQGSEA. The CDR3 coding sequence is TGCAGCGTTGGGGTTCGTGGGAGGTCGCCAGGGACCCAGTACTTC. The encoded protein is CSVGVRGRSPGTQYF.

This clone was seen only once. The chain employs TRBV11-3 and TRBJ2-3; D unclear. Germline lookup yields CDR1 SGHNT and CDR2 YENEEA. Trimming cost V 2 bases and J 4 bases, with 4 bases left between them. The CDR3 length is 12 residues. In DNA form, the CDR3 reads TGTGCCAGCAGCTTAACTTCAGATACGCAGTATTTT. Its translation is CASSLTSDTQYF.

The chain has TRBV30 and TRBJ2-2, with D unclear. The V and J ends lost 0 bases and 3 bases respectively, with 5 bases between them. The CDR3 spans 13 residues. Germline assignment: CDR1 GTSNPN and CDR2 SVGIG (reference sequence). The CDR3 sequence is CAWSVQYTGELFF. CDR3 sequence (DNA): TGTGCCTGGAGTGTACAGTACACCGGGGAGCTGTTTTTT.

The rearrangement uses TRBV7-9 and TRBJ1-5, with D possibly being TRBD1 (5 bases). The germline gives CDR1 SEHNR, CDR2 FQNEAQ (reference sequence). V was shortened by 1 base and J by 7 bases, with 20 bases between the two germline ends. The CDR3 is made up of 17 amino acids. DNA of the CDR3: TGTGCCAGCAGCTTAGAGATATCGGCAGGCGGGGGGCAGCCCCAGCATTTT. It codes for CASSLEISAGGGQPQHF.

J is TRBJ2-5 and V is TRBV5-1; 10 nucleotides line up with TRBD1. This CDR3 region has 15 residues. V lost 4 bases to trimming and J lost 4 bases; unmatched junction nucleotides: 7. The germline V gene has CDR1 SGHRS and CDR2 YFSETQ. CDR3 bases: TGCGCCAGCAGCCCGCGGACAGGGGGAGCAGAGACCCAGTACTTC. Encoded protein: CASSPRTGGAETQYF.

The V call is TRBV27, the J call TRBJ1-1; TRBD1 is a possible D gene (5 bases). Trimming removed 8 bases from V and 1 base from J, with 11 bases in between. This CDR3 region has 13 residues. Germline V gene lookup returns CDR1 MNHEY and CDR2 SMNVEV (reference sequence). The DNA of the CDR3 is TGTGCCAGCGCCACGACAGCGAACACTGAAGCTTTCTTT. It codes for CASATTANTEAFF.

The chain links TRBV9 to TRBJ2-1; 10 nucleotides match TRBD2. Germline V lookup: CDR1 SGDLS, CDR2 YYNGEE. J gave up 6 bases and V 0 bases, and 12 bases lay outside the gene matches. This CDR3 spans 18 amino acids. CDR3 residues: CASSVEGYNSGRANEQFF. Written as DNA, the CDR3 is TGTGCCAGCAGCGTAGAAGGGTACAACAGCGGGAGGGCCAATGAGCAGTTCTTC.

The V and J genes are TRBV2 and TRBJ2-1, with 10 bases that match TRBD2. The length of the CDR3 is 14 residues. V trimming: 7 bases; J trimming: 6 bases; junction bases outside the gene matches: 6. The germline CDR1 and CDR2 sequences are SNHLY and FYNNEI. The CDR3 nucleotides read TGTGCCAGCACTACTAGCGGGACTGTCAATGAGCAGTTCTTC. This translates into CASTTSGTVNEQFF.

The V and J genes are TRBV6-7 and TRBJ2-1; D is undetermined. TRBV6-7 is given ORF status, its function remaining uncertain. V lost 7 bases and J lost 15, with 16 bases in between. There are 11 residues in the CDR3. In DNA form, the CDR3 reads TGTGCCAGCACCGACACGGTACGGCTGTTCTTC. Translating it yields CASTDTVRLFF.

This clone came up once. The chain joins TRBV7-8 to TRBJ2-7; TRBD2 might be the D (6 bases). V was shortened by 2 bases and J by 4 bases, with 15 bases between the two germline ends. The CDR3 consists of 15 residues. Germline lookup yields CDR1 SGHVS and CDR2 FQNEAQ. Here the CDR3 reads CASSLQEGLLYEQYF. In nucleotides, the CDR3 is TGTGCCAGCAGCTTACAGGAGGGACTCCTTTACGAGCAGTACTTC.

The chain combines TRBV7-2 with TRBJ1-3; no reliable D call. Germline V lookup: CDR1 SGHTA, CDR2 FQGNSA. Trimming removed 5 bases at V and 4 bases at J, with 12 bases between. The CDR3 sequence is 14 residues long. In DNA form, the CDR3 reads TGTGCCAGCAGCCCCCCGAGTATAGGAAACACCATATATTTT. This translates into CASSPPSIGNTIYF.

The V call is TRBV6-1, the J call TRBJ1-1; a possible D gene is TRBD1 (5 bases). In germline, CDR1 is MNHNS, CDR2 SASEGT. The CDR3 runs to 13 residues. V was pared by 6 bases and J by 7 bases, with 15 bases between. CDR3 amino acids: CASREGLGLEAFF. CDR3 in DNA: TGTGCCAGCAGAGAGGGACTGGGACTTGAAGCTTTCTTT.

The DNA for the CDR3 is TGTGCCTGGGACTCGGTGGGCAATGAGCAGTTCTTC. It encodes CAWDSVGNEQFF. The chain has TRBV30 and TRBJ2-1; D uncertain. The CDR3 totals 12 residues. The V end was cut by 5 bases, the J end by 6 bases, with 11 bases between. The germline V gene encodes CDR1 GTSNPN and CDR2 SVGIG (reference sequence). The full variable domain, in which reference TRBV30 and TRBJ2-1 provide the parts outside the CDR3, is SQTIHQWPATLVQPVGSPLSLECTVEGTSNPNLYWYRQAAGRGLQLLFYSVGIGQISSEVPQNLSASRPQDRQFILSSKKLLLSDSGFYLCAWDSVGNEQFFGPGTRLTVL.

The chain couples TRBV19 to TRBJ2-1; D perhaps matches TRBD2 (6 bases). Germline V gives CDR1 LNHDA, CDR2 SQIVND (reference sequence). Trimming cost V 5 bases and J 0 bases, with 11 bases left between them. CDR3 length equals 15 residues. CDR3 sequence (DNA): TGTGCCAGTAGTTCCCAGGGAGGCTCCTACAATGAGCAGTTCTTC. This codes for CASSSQGGSYNEQFF.

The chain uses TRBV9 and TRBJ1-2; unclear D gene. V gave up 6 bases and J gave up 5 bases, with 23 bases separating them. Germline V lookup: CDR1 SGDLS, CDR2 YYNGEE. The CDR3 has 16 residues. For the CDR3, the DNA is TGTGCCAGCACTTCCGGTGGGAGCGGCCTAGGGTATGGCTACACCTTC. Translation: CASTSGGSGLGYGYTF. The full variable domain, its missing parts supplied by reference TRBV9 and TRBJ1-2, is DSGVTQTPKHLITATGQRVTLRCSPRSGDLSVYWYQQSLDQGLQFLIQYYNGEERAKGNILERFSAQQFPDLHSELNLSSLELGDSALYFCASTSGGSGLGYGYTFGSGTRLTVV.

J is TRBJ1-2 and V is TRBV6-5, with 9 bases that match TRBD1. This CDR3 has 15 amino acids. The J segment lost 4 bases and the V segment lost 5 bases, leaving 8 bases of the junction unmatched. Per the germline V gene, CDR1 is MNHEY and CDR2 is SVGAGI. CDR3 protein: CASSAKQGAAYGYTF. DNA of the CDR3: TGTGCCAGCAGTGCTAAACAGGGGGCAGCCTATGGCTACACCTTC.

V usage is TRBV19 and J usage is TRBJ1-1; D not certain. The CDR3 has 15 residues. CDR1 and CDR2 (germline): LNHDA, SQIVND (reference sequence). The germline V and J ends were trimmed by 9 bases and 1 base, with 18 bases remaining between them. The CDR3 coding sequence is TGTGCCAGCCTCCTCCGGCCGGGAAAGAACACTGAAGCTTTCTTT. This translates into CASLLRPGKNTEAFF.